One sample yielded the 10 T cell receptor beta chains listed below, sequenced in a study of cytomegalovirus exposure and HLA in healthy donors. This PCR relied on a set of 60 Vbeta primers and 13 Jbeta primers. Repertoires were generated with immunoSEQ multiplex PCR, while TCRdb's copy carries only in-frame clones and drops some. The profile shows around 180,000 clones, about four fifths of them singletons. Sequenced sample: PBMCs. The origin of the receptors is a man between 18 and 29 years old in good health and CMV-seronegative.

This clone occurred once. The chain links TRBV6-5 to TRBJ1-1; 7 bases are shared with TRBD1. With 8 bases clipped from V and 7 bases from J, the junction kept 10 bases outside the gene matches. CDR1 and CDR2 from the germline V gene are MNHEY and SVGAGI. The CDR3 is 13 residues long. CDR3 bases: TGTGCCAGCCAAGGACAGGAGGCGAGTGAAGCTTTCTTT. Its protein product is CASQGQEASEAFF.

V and J are TRBV2 and TRBJ2-7, with D unclear. V lost 4 bases, J lost 5 bases, and 12 bases lay in between. The CDR3 runs to 13 residues. CDR1 and CDR2 (germline): SNHLY, FYNNEI. CDR3 protein: CASSVAGTNEQYF. Here the CDR3 DNA reads TGTGCCAGCAGTGTGGCAGGTACGAACGAGCAGTACTTC.

The rearrangement joins TRBV7-9 to TRBJ1-3; TRBD1 aligns across 8 bases. Trimming at V came to 1 base and at J to 4 bases, leaving 3 bases not matched to a gene. Germline CDR1 and CDR2: SEHNR and FQNEAQ (reference sequence). This CDR3 has 15 amino acids. CDR3 bases: TGTGCCAGCAGCTTAGTTGCAGGGGGCGGAAACACCATATATTTT. Protein sequence: CASSLVAGGGNTIYF.

This chain joins TRBV7-2 and TRBJ1-1; 7 nucleotides align to TRBD1. J gave up 10 bases and V 1 base, and 9 bases lay outside the gene matches. The germline V gene encodes CDR1 SGHTA and CDR2 FQGNSA. The CDR3 is made up of 14 amino acids. The CDR3 DNA is TGTGCCAGCAGCTTAGTAGAGGGGGCAGGGGGAGCTTTCTTT. It encodes CASSLVEGAGGAFF. Full variable domain (remainder filled in from reference TRBV7-2 and TRBJ1-1): GAGVSQSPSNKVTEKGKDVELRCDPISGHTALYWYRQSLGQGLEFLIYFQGNSAPDKSGLPSDRFSAERTGGSVSTLTIQRTQQEDSAVYLCASSLVEGAGGAFFGQGTRLTVV.

The chain combines TRBV28 with TRBJ2-5; TRBD1 matches 7 bases. Germline-derived CDR1 and CDR2 are MDHEN and SYDVKM. Trimming removed 6 bases from V and 2 bases from J; junction bases left unmatched: 3. The CDR3 is 13 amino acids. CDR3 in amino acids: CASSRDRQETQYF. The CDR3 DNA reads TGTGCCAGCAGCCGGGACAGACAAGAGACCCAGTACTTC.

This clone occurred a few times. The rearrangement links TRBV28 to TRBJ1-5; D is perhaps TRBD1 (6 bases). CDR1 and CDR2 (germline): MDHEN, SYDVKM. The CDR3 length is 15 residues. The V and J ends lost 6 bases and 3 bases respectively, with 15 bases between them. CDR3 coding DNA: TGTGCCAGCAGGGTGCCCGGACAGTTCAATCAGCCCCAGCATTTT. Its translation: CASRVPGQFNQPQHF.

The chain employs TRBV9 and TRBJ1-2; TRBD1 might be the D (5 bases). V lost 3 bases to trimming and J lost 2 bases, with 20 bases between them. CDR3 size: 17 residues. Germline V gene sequence: CDR1 SGDLS, CDR2 YYNGEE. The CDR3 nucleotides are TGTGCCAGCAGCGCCAAACAGGAACAAGATACAAACTATGGCTACACCTTC. Its protein product is CASSAKQEQDTNYGYTF.

This chain joins TRBV10-2 and TRBJ2-5, with 9 bases aligning to TRBD1. Trimming took 6 bases from V and 3 from J; bases not matched to a gene: 5. CDR1 and CDR2 (germline): WSHSY, SAAADI. CDR3 length: 14 amino acids. The DNA for the CDR3 is TGCGCCAGCAGGCTAAGACAGGGGGAAGAGACCCAGTACTTC. Amino acids: CASRLRQGEETQYF.

V is TRBV28 and J is TRBJ1-4, with 7 bases matching TRBD1. Germline CDR1 is MDHEN and CDR2 is SYDVKM. The CDR3 runs 16 residues. With 3 bases clipped from V and 5 bases from J, the junction kept 9 bases outside the gene matches. CDR3 bases: TGTGCCAGCAGTTTCGCCTCGGGACAGATAAATGAAAAACTGTTTTTT. Protein sequence: CASSFASGQINEKLFF.

The chain recombines TRBV7-2 with TRBJ2-3; 9 bases are a match to TRBD2. The germline V gene has CDR1 SGHTA and CDR2 FQGNSA. V lost 0 bases and J lost 9; bases outside the gene matches: 4. This CDR3 comprises 14 residues. In nucleotides, the CDR3 is TGTGCCAGCAGCTTAGCGTCTAGCGGGAAGACGCAGTATTTT. Residues: CASSLASSGKTQYF.